The following is a TCR beta chain sequence with its context. Antigen: not known. This specimen comes from a study of cytomegalovirus exposure and HLA in healthy donors. 13 Jbeta primers and 60 Vbeta primers were used for the PCR. This table comes from immunoSEQ multiplex PCR, and its TCRdb copy is limited to in-frame clones, with some not included. The data hold 95,000 to 150,000 clones, with around 65% observed a single time. Study outcomes and limitations: Immune exposure information comprised only CMV serostatus.

Trimming cost V 7 bases and J 3 bases, with 13 bases left between them. This CDR3 region has 14 residues. In germline, CDR1 is MNHEY, CDR2 SMNVEV (reference sequence). Material: PBMCs. This clonotype was obtained from a man aged 18 to 35 in good health and CMV-seronegative. The V and J genes are TRBV27 and TRBJ2-4; D perhaps matches TRBD2 (7 bases). CDR3 sequence reads: CASKRGGDKNIQYF. Here the CDR3 DNA reads TGTGCCAGCAAAAGGGGGGGGGACAAAAACATTCAGTACTTC.